The 30 T cell receptor beta chains below all came from one sample that was sequenced in a study of response to subunit inactivated influenza vaccine. TCRdb ran MiXCR on the RT-PCR reads and lists one entry per CDR3 protein. This sample has 650,000 to 800,000 distinct CDR3 sequences, with more than 11% found just once. The material was PBMCs from blood, obtained 14 to 15 days before vaccination. The receptor source for this set is a man aged 50 to 60 who received an inactivated influenza vaccine.

This clonotype was picked up many times. The J gene is TRBJ2-5, the V gene TRBV29-1; 10 bases fit TRBD1. Germline CDR1 SQVTM, CDR2 ANQGSEA. The CDR3 contains 17 residues. Unmatched junction bases numbered 17, after V lost 6 bases and J lost 4 bases. The CDR3 nucleotides read TGCAGCGTCGACAGACCCCCCGGACAGGGGGTGGGAGAGACCCAGTACTTC. Protein sequence: CSVDRPPGQGVGETQYF.

The genes are TRBV2 and TRBJ1-4; D not resolved. Trimming shortened V by 2 bases and J by 8 bases, and 15 bases separated the two germline ends. The CDR3 is 15 amino acids. Germline CDR1 reads SNHLY; CDR2 reads FYNNEI. The CDR3 region is CASSEQPPIREKLFF. CDR3 DNA sequence: TGTGCCAGCAGTGAACAGCCCCCGATCCGGGAAAAACTGTTTTTT.

This clonotype was seen a few times. J is TRBJ2-1 and V is TRBV6-1; 8 positions match TRBD1. V was clipped by 6 bases and J by 0 bases; unmatched bases: 7. The CDR3 sequence is 16 residues long. Germline CDR1 MNHNS, CDR2 SASEGT. CDR3 sequence reads: CASSPGGHHSYNEQFF. The CDR3 coding sequence is TGTGCCAGCAGCCCAGGGGGCCACCACTCCTACAATGAGCAGTTCTTC.

The sample holds many counts of this clonotype. The V and J genes are TRBV12-3 or TRBV12-4 and TRBJ2-2; D unresolved. This CDR3 contains 14 residues. V shed 1 base and J shed 7 bases, with 10 bases lying between them. The DNA of the CDR3 is TGTGCCAGCAGTTTAGGGGATCTTCTCGGGGAGCTGTTTTTT. Encoded protein: CASSLGDLLGELFF.

This clonotype showed up many times. The chain joins TRBV29-1 to TRBJ2-5, with D perhaps assigned TRBD1 or TRBD2 (6 bases each). CDR3 length: 13 amino acids. Germline V CDR1 and CDR2: SQVTM, ANQGSEA. V gave up 7 bases and J gave up 4 bases, with 16 bases separating them. The CDR3 is CSASLGGPETQYF. The CDR3 nucleotides read TGCAGCGCCTCTCTCGGGGGCCCAGAGACCCAGTACTTC. The whole variable domain, remainder taken from reference TRBV29-1 and TRBJ2-5, is SAVISQKPSRDICQRGTSLTIQCQVDSQVTMMFWYRQQPGQSLTLIATANQGSEATYESGFVIDKFPISRPNLTFSTLTVSNMSPEDSSIYLCSASLGGPETQYFGPGTRLLVL.

A remark on this clonotype: Since a much larger clone is just one base distant, this may be a read error. The V gene is TRBV5-1, the J gene TRBJ2-5; perhaps TRBD1 as D (5 bases). This CDR3 comprises 13 residues. The germline V gene has CDR1 SGHRS and CDR2 YFSETQ. The CDR3 DNA reads TGCGCCAGCAGCCCCTCAGGGTCAGAGACCCTGTACTTC. Its protein is CASSPSGSETLYF. Full variable domain (outside the CDR3, taken from reference TRBV5-1 and TRBJ2-5): KAGVTQTPRYLIKTRGQQVTLSCSPISGHRSVSWYQQTPGQGLQFLFEYFSETQRNKGNFPGRFSGRQFSNSRSEMNVSTLELGDSALYLCASSPSGSETLYFGPGTRLLVL.

The chain is built from TRBV7-3 and TRBJ2-5; D gene uncertain. CDR1 is SGHTA, CDR2 FQGTGA, per germline. The V and J ends lost 0 bases and 3 bases respectively, with 5 bases between them. The CDR3 length is 13 residues. The CDR3 region is CASSLTKEETQYF. The CDR3 nucleotides read TGTGCCAGCAGCTTAACCAAGGAAGAGACCCAGTACTTC.

In its sample, this clonotype was seen a few times. CDR3 residues: CATSLGLAGDNEQFF. DNA of the CDR3: TGTGCCACCAGTTTGGGACTAGCGGGAGACAATGAGCAGTTCTTC. The genes are TRBV24-1 and TRBJ2-1; TRBD2 matches at 14 bases. From germline, CDR1 is KGHDR and CDR2 SFDVKD. V trimming: 6 bases; J trimming: 5 bases; junction bases outside the gene matches: 2. The CDR3 loop spans 15 amino acids.

This clonotype was recorded many times. The chain has TRBV27 and TRBJ1-1, with D perhaps TRBD1 (5 bases). CDR3 length: 15 amino acids. The germline V gene has CDR1 MNHEY and CDR2 SMNVEV (reference sequence). Deletions cut 5 bases from V and 5 bases from J, with 18 bases between. As DNA, the CDR3 is TGTGCCAGCAGTCCTTCCAGGGTAGTTCGGACTGAAGCTTTCTTT. Protein: CASSPSRVVRTEAFF.

This clonotype was detected ten times or more. CDR3 in amino acids: CASSQLLGRITGANVLTF. The CDR3 DNA follows: TGCGCCAGCAGCCAGCTTCTGGGGCGTATAACTGGGGCCAACGTCCTGACTTTC. The chain couples TRBV4-3 to TRBJ2-6; TRBD1 is a possible D gene (5 bases). The length of the CDR3 is 18 residues. In germline, CDR1 is LGHNA, CDR2 YSLEER. V was shortened by 3 bases and J by 2 bases, with 17 bases between the two germline ends.

This clonotype was seen more than once but under ten times. V is TRBV11-2 and J is TRBJ2-1, with TRBD2 matching 11 bases. Germline CDR1 reads SGHAT; CDR2 reads FQNNGV. CDR3 size: 16 residues. The V and J ends lost 0 bases and 7 bases, in that order; junction bases with no gene match: 5. The CDR3 here is CASSLEVAGGANEQFF. The CDR3 region has the DNA TGTGCCAGCAGCTTAGAGGTAGCGGGAGGGGCTAATGAGCAGTTCTTC.

This clonotype was seen only a few times. The chain combines TRBV7-9 with TRBJ2-1; 12 bases match TRBD2. The CDR3 contains 15 residues. J gave up 9 bases and V 5 bases, and 8 bases lay outside the gene matches. The germline V gene has CDR1 SEHNR and CDR2 FQNEAQ (reference sequence). Here the CDR3 DNA reads TGTGCCAGCAGCCCCAGGACTAGCGGGATTGTTGAGCAGTTCTTC. Translating gives CASSPRTSGIVEQFF.

Turning to this clonotype: A much larger clone lies a single base off, so this may be a read error. V and J are TRBV12-3 or TRBV12-4 and TRBJ2-5; 7 bases match TRBD1. CDR3 size: 12 residues. V trimming: 10 bases; J trimming: 7 bases; junction bases outside the gene matches: 9. The CDR3 region has the DNA TGTGCCAACAGAGGGACAGTAGGGACCCAGTACTTC. Translating gives CANRGTVGTQYF.

This clonotype occurred a few times. The chain recombines TRBV20-1 with TRBJ2-7, with D possibly being TRBD1 (5 bases). Trimming pared 2 bases from V and 2 bases from J, leaving 10 bases between. The CDR3 has 13 amino acids. Per germline, CDR1 DFQATT and CDR2 SNEGSKA (reference sequence). CDR3 in DNA: TGCAGTGCTAGACCAGGGCTTACCTACGAGCAGTACTTC. Amino acids: CSARPGLTYEQYF.

The chain combines TRBV7-6 with TRBJ2-1; 13 bases fit TRBD2. V lost 5 bases to trimming and J lost 9 bases; unmatched junction nucleotides: 7. The CDR3 covers 15 residues. Germline V gene lookup returns CDR1 SGHVS and CDR2 FNYEAQ. CDR3 bases: TGTGCCAGCAGCGGAGGGACTAGCGGGATTTTTGAGCAGTTCTTC. Residues: CASSGGTSGIFEQFF. Full variable domain (remainder filled in from reference TRBV7-6 and TRBJ2-1): GAGVSQSPRYKVTKRGQDVALRCDPISGHVSLYWYRQALGQGPEFLTYFNYEAQQDKSGLPNDRFSAERPEGSISTLTIQRTEQRDSAMYRCASSGGTSGIFEQFFGPGTRLTVL.

The sample holds many counts of this clonotype. This chain connects TRBV5-1 to TRBJ2-3; D gene unclear. Trimming took off 0 bases at V and 2 bases at J, with 4 bases between the two ends. CDR1 and CDR2 (germline): SGHRS, YFSETQ. The CDR3 extends over 13 amino acids. CDR3 sequence reads: CASSLVPTDTQYF. For the CDR3, the DNA is TGCGCCAGCAGCTTGGTTCCCACAGATACGCAGTATTTT.

This clonotype occurred many times. This chain links TRBV6-1 with TRBJ2-6; 7 nucleotides agree with TRBD2. CDR3 length equals 15 residues. The V segment lost 7 bases and the J segment 0 bases; nucleotides outside the gene matches: 3. Germline CDR1 MNHNS, CDR2 SASEGT. Here the CDR3 DNA reads TGTGCCAGCACCTGGGGGGGCTCTGGGGCCAACGTCCTGACTTTC. Translation gives CASTWGGSGANVLTF.

This clonotype came up a few times. This chain uses TRBV5-1 with TRBJ1-2; 7 bases are shared with TRBD1. Germline values: CDR1 SGHRS, CDR2 YFSETQ. The V segment lost 6 bases and the J segment 0 bases; nucleotides outside the gene matches: 14. The CDR3 length is 17 residues. CDR3 nucleotide sequence: TGCGCCAGCACCCTGGGACGGACAGGCTCTCCTAACTATGGCTACACCTTC. It translates to CASTLGRTGSPNYGYTF.

This clonotype has just a few counts. The chain is built from TRBV11-2 and TRBJ2-7; D is tentatively TRBD1 or TRBD2 (5 bases each). The CDR3 consists of 15 residues. CDR1 is SGHAT and CDR2 is FQNNGV in the germline V gene. V was shortened by 6 bases and J by 1 base, with 16 bases between the two germline ends. For the CDR3, the DNA is TGTGCCAGCAGTCTGGGGGTAAGCGGTTCCTACGAGCAGTACTTC. It is translated as CASSLGVSGSYEQYF.

This clonotype has just a few counts. The V call is TRBV6-6, the J call TRBJ2-7; D is unclear. In germline, CDR1 is MNHNY, CDR2 SVGAGI (reference sequence). The CDR3 contains 11 residues. Trimming stripped 0 bases from V and 7 bases from J, with 4 bases between. CDR3 sequence: CASSYSWEQYF. CDR3 DNA: TGTGCCAGCAGTTACTCCTGGGAGCAGTACTTC.

This clonotype appeared a few times. The chain carries TRBV7-9 and TRBJ2-7; D unresolved. V lost 5 bases, J lost 5 bases, and 10 bases lay in between. The length of the CDR3 is 12 residues. In germline, CDR1 is SEHNR, CDR2 FQNEAQ (reference sequence). CDR3: CASSKIVHEQYF. CDR3 in DNA: TGTGCCAGCAGCAAAATCGTTCACGAGCAGTACTTC.

This clonotype was picked up many times. As DNA, the CDR3 is TGTGCCACCAGTGATCTGCGGGGGGACACAGATACGCAGTATTTT. The encoded protein is CATSDLRGDTDTQYF. This sequence joins TRBV24-1 and TRBJ2-3; 8 bases match TRBD2. In germline, CDR1 is KGHDR, CDR2 SFDVKD. With 3 bases clipped from V and 2 bases from J, the junction kept 3 bases outside the gene matches. CDR3 length: 15 residues.

The chain uses TRBV28 and TRBJ2-1; D gene uncertain. The germline V gene has CDR1 MDHEN and CDR2 SYDVKM. Deletions cut 3 bases from V and 5 bases from J, with 8 bases between. There are 13 residues in the CDR3. CDR3 amino acids: CASSFRLHNEQFF. Written as DNA, the CDR3 is TGTGCCAGCAGTTTCCGACTTCACAATGAGCAGTTCTTC. The variable domain in full, with the rest retrieved from reference TRBV28 and TRBJ2-1, is DVKVTQSSRYLVKRTGEKVFLECVQDMDHENMFWYRQDPGLGLRLIYFSYDVKMKEKGDIPEGYSVSREKKERFSLILESASTNQTSMYLCASSFRLHNEQFFGPGTRLTVL.

This clonotype has just a few counts. This chain links TRBV4-1 with TRBJ1-5, with unresolved D. Trimming cost V 1 base and J 4 bases, with 11 bases left between them. This CDR3 has 15 residues. CDR1 is MGHRA, CDR2 YSYEKL, per germline. Here the CDR3 reads CASSQGRLSNQPQHF. CDR3 DNA sequence: TGCGCCAGCAGCCAAGGTCGACTGAGTAATCAGCCCCAGCATTTT.

This clonotype appeared a few times. The CDR3 region is CSAATVAKNIQYF. The CDR3 DNA sequence: TGCAGTGCCGCGACAGTAGCCAAAAACATTCAGTACTTC. V is TRBV20-1 and J is TRBJ2-4; tentative D call: TRBD1 (5 bases). The CDR3 loop spans 13 amino acids. The V gene lost 6 bases and the J gene lost 0 bases, with 9 bases spanning the gap. The germline gives CDR1 DFQATT, CDR2 SNEGSKA (reference sequence).

At least ten counts were recorded for this clonotype. The chain carries TRBV4-1 and TRBJ2-2; TRBD1 is a possible D gene (6 bases). Trimming shortened V by 4 bases and J by 0 bases, and 9 bases separated the two germline ends. The CDR3 covers 15 residues. Looked up from germline, CDR1 is MGHRA and CDR2 is YSYEKL. The chain's CDR3 is CASSRGHPNTGELFF. The CDR3 DNA reads TGCGCCAGCAGCCGGGGACATCCGAACACCGGGGAGCTGTTTTTT.

This clonotype has more than one count but fewer than ten. The chain recombines TRBV10-3 with TRBJ2-1; 14 nucleotides match TRBD2. This CDR3 contains 16 residues. CDR1 ENHRY and CDR2 SYGVKD come from the germline V gene. V lost 4 bases and J lost 4; bases outside the gene matches: 3. The DNA of the CDR3 is TGTGCCATCAGTGTGGGACTAGCGGGAGATTACAATGAGCAGTTCTTC. This codes for CAISVGLAGDYNEQFF.

V and J are TRBV6-2 or TRBV6-3 and TRBJ2-7; TRBD2 is a possible D gene (6 bases). Germline CDR1 MNHEY, CDR2 SVGEGT. The CDR3 has 16 amino acids. The V end lost 6 bases, the J end lost 2 bases, and 20 bases lay between the germline ends. CDR3 DNA sequence: TGTGCCAGCAGGATCCCCGGGACTCGAGCCCCCTACGAGCAGTACTTC. It is translated as CASRIPGTRAPYEQYF.

This clonotype was detected a few times. This chain joins TRBV7-9 and TRBJ1-4; 7 nucleotides agree with TRBD1. Germline CDR1 reads SEHNR; CDR2 reads FQNEAQ (reference sequence). This CDR3 region has 17 residues. V was clipped by 0 bases and J by 8 bases; unmatched bases: 12. CDR3 amino acids: CASSLASGGTAVEKLFF. DNA for the CDR3: TGTGCCAGCAGCTTAGCGTCTGGTGGGACAGCAGTAGAAAAACTGTTTTTT.

The chain employs TRBV12-3 or TRBV12-4 and TRBJ2-1; D gene uncertain. This CDR3 comprises 14 residues. Trimming stripped 6 bases from V and 6 bases from J, with 15 bases between. The CDR3: CASSQTPSSNEQFF. CDR3 DNA: TGTGCCAGCAGCCAAACCCCATCCAGCAATGAGCAGTTCTTC.